This entry concerns a single TCR beta chain. This specimen comes from a study of blood T cell repertoires in COVID-19. In the original workflow: Estimates of nucleated cell counts were drawn from the amplification of reference gene primers. Assay used: immunoSEQ multiplex PCR; TCRdb lists only in-frame clones, some missing. V, J and clone size reflect that table, while D and trimming were determined from the DNA. Of about 180,000 clones in the sample, 80% to 90% were seen once. The sample comprised peripheral blood. The sequence derives from a man aged 18-30 years who had recovered from COVID-19.

The CDR3 region is CATSEFGTDPPQFF. CDR3 in DNA: TGTGCCACCAGTGAGTTCGGGACTGACCCTCCTCAGTTCTTC. The V gene is TRBV24-1, the J gene TRBJ2-1, with D maybe TRBD2 (6 bases). CDR3 length: 14 residues. From germline, CDR1 is KGHDR and CDR2 SFDVKD. The V end was cut by 4 bases, the J end by 13 bases, with 19 bases between.